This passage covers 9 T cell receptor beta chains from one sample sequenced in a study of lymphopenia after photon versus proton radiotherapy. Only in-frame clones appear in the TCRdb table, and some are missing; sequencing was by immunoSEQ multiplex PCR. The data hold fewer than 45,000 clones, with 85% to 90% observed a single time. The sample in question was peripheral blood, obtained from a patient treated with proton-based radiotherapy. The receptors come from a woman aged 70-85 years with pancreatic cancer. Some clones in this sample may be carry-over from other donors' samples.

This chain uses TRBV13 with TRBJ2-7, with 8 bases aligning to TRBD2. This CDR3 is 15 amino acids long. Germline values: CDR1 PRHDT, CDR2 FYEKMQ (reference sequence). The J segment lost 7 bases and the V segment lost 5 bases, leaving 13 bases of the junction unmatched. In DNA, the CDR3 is TGTGCCAGCAGCGGGGGAGGAGCGGGAGTGTCTGAGCAGTACTTC. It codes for CASSGGGAGVSEQYF.

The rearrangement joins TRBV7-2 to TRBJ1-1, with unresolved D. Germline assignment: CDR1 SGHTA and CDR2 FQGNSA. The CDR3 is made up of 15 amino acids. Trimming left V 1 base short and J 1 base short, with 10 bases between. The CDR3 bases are TGTGCCAGCAGCTTAGGAGCCGGCGGGAACACTGAAGCTTTCTTT. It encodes CASSLGAGGNTEAFF.

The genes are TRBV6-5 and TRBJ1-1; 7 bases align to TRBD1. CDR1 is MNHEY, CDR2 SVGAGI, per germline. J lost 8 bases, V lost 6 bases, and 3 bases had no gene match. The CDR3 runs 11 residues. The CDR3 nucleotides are TGTGCCAGCAGCCGGACAGGCGAAGCTTTCTTT. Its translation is CASSRTGEAFF.

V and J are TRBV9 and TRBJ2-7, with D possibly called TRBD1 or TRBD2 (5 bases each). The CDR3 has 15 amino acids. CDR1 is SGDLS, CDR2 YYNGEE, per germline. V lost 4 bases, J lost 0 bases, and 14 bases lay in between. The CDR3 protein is CASSPRGVSSYEQYF. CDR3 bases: TGTGCCAGCAGCCCGCGAGGGGTAAGCTCCTACGAGCAGTACTTC.

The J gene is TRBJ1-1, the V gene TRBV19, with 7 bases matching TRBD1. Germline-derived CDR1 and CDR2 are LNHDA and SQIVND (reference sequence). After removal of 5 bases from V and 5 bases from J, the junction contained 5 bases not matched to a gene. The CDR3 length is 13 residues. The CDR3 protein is CASSWAGGTEAFF. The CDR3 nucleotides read TGTGCCAGTAGTTGGGCAGGGGGGACTGAAGCTTTCTTT.

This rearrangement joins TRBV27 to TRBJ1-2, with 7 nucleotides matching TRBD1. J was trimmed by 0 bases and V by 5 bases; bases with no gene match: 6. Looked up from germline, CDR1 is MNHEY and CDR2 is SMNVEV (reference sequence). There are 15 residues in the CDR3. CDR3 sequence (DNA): TGTGCCAGCAGTACGACAGGGATCTCTAACTATGGCTACACCTTC. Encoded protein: CASSTTGISNYGYTF.

CDR3 sequence (DNA): TGCGCCAGCAGCCAAGATGGGCTCGGACTCAGCAATCAGCCCCAGCATTTT. It is translated as CASSQDGLGLSNQPQHF. This chain links TRBV4-1 with TRBJ1-5; D not resolved. CDR3 size: 17 residues. V lost 0 bases and J lost 1, with 13 bases in between. Germline values: CDR1 MGHRA, CDR2 YSYEKL.

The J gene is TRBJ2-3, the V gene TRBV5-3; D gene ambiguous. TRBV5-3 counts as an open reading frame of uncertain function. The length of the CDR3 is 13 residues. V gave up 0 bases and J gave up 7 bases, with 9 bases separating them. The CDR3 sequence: CARSLDRRYTQYF. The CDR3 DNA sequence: TGTGCCAGAAGCTTGGATCGGCGGTATACGCAGTATTTT.

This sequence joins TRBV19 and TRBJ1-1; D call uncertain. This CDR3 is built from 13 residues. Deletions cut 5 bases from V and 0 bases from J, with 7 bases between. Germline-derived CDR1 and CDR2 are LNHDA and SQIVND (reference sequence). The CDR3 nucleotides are TGTGCCAGTAGTTTAGGGATGAACACTGAAGCTTTCTTT. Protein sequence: CASSLGMNTEAFF.